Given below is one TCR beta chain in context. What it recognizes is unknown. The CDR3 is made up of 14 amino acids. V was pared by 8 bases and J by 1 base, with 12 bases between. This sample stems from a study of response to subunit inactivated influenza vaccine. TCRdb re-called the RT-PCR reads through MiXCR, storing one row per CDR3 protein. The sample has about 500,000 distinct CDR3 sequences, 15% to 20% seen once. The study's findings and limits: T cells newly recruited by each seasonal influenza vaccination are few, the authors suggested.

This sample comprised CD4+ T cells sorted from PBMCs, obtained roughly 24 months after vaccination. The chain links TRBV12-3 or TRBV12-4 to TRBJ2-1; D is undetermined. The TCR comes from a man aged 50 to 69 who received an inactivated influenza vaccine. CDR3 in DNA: TGTGCCAGCCAGGTCTTGGGGTCCTACAATGAGCAGTTCTTC. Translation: CASQVLGSYNEQFF.